The T cell receptor beta chain under discussion was sequenced for a study of blood T cell repertoires in COVID-19. CDR3 size: 15 residues. Trimming pared 0 bases from V and 1 base from J, leaving 11 bases between. CDR1 and CDR2 (germline): SGHRS, YFSETQ. Sequencing was performed with immunoSEQ multiplex PCR; in TCRdb, only in-frame clones are kept and a portion is missing. This sample has 300,000 to 350,000 clones, with approximately 88% found just once. The clonotype comes from a man aged 30-40 years who had recovered from COVID-19. The specimen was PBMCs or T cells enriched from blood (not recorded which). The chain recombines TRBV5-1 with TRBJ2-7; D unclear. CDR3: CASSLGADKSYEQYF. DNA of the CDR3: TGCGCCAGCAGCTTGGGGGCCGACAAATCCTACGAGCAGTACTTC.